This T cell receptor (beta chain) stems from a study of cytomegalovirus exposure and HLA in healthy donors. Regarding the study as a whole: Productive rates of about 87% or about 30% were seen for most TCR beta V segments in an earlier analysis.

Trimming removed 3 bases at V and 4 bases at J, with 10 bases between. This CDR3 is built from 14 residues. Germline assignment: CDR1 SGHKS and CDR2 YYEKEE (reference sequence). As to this clone: Its antigen is still unknown.

PCR employed 60 Vbeta and 13 Jbeta primers. TCRdb keeps only in-frame clones here, not all; method: immunoSEQ multiplex PCR. The repertoire consists of hundreds of thousands of clones, with approximately 83% occurring once and the leading ten covering roughly 0.71%. The specimen was PBMCs. The genes are TRBV5-5 and TRBJ2-2; tentative D call: TRBD1 (6 bases). This receptor was identified in a boy between 2 and 10 years old in good health and CMV-seronegative. The CDR3 sequence is CASSSSGVTGELFF. CDR3 sequence (DNA): TGTGCCAGCAGCTCATCAGGGGTCACCGGGGAGCTGTTTTTT.